These 20 T cell receptor beta chains share one sample of origin, sequenced in a study of blood T cell repertoires in COVID-19. TCRdb's table, derived via immunoSEQ multiplex PCR, lists solely in-frame clones and lacks some. Counted here are tens of thousands of clones, around 76% occurring once; the ten biggest clones make up about 8.7%. Sequenced sample: peripheral blood. These TCRs come from a man between 65 and 79 years old with active or convalescent COVID-19.

The chain has TRBV28 and TRBJ1-5; perhaps TRBD1 as D (5 bases). Germline V gene lookup returns CDR1 MDHEN and CDR2 SYDVKM. Trimming left V 4 bases short and J 7 bases short, with 23 bases between. The CDR3 runs 17 residues. CDR3 DNA sequence: TGTGCCAGCAGTTCACCTCCAGGGTACCCCTCAGACCAGCCCCAGCATTTT. Protein product: CASSSPPGYPSDQPQHF.

This clone was detected a few times. The chain links TRBV5-1 to TRBJ1-1; no definite D call. The CDR3 has 14 residues. Trimming cost V 4 bases and J 4 bases, with 14 bases left between them. Per the germline V gene, CDR1 is SGHRS and CDR2 is YFSETQ. The CDR3 region is CASSLEGTGTEAFF. CDR3 coding DNA: TGCGCCAGCAGCCTAGAAGGCACGGGCACTGAAGCTTTCTTT.

The chain is built from TRBV30 and TRBJ2-7; 7 nucleotides match TRBD1. CDR1 is GTSNPN, CDR2 SVGIG, per germline (reference sequence). CDR3 length: 14 amino acids. V trimming: 3 bases; J trimming: 5 bases; junction bases outside the gene matches: 10. CDR3: CAWRRGPGLHEQYF. The CDR3 region has the DNA TGTGCCTGGAGGAGGGGGCCAGGTCTCCACGAGCAGTACTTC. The whole variable domain, remainder taken from reference TRBV30 and TRBJ2-7, is SQTIHQWPATLVQPVGSPLSLECTVEGTSNPNLYWYRQAAGRGLQLLFYSVGIGQISSEVPQNLSASRPQDRQFILSSKKLLLSDSGFYLCAWRRGPGLHEQYFGPGTRLTVT.

This chain uses TRBV2 with TRBJ1-3, with no clear D. CDR3 length: 14 residues. The V end lost 6 bases, the J end lost 4 bases, and 13 bases lay between the germline ends. CDR1 is SNHLY, CDR2 FYNNEI, per germline. Written as DNA, the CDR3 is TGTGCCAGCAGACCCCCGGAGAGGGGAAACACCATATATTTT. Protein sequence: CASRPPERGNTIYF.

This clone was recorded once. The rearrangement joins TRBV5-6 to TRBJ2-4; D call uncertain. CDR3 size: 13 residues. With 5 bases removed from V and 0 bases from J, the gap between germline ends came to 6 bases. In germline, CDR1 is SGHDT, CDR2 YYEEEE. The CDR3 DNA is TGTGCCAGCAGAGGAGTAGCCAAAAACATTCAGTACTTC. Its translation: CASRGVAKNIQYF.

The chain joins TRBV4-1 to TRBJ2-3; no clear D gene. Trimming removed 2 bases from V and 0 bases from J, with 6 bases in between. CDR3 length: 14 residues. Germline V lookup: CDR1 MGHRA, CDR2 YSYEKL. This chain's CDR3 is CASSQQTSTDTQYF. The CDR3 nucleotides read TGCGCCAGCAGCCAACAGACAAGCACAGATACGCAGTATTTT.

The chain has TRBV6-5 and TRBJ2-3, with D possibly TRBD1 on 5 matching bases. The CDR3 has 13 amino acids. Germline V gene data show CDR1 as MNHEY and CDR2 as SVGAGI. DNA of the CDR3: TGTGCGTTAGGCAGGGTACAGGCAGATACGCAGTATTTT. Translated: CALGRVQADTQYF.

CDR3 sequence (DNA): TGTGCCAGCGCGAAGACAGGGTCGGGCGGGGAGCTGTTTTTT. This sequence encodes CASAKTGSGGELFF. The chain is built from TRBV5-6 and TRBJ2-2; the match to TRBD1 covers 7 bases. The junction had 10 bases not matched to a gene; V was cut back by 7 bases and J by 7 bases. The germline V gene encodes CDR1 SGHDT and CDR2 YYEEEE. This CDR3 comprises 14 residues.

The rearrangement uses TRBV5-4 and TRBJ2-2, with D maybe TRBD2 (6 bases). Germline V gene lookup returns CDR1 SGHNT and CDR2 YYREEE (reference sequence). The CDR3 length is 14 residues. Trimming removed 7 bases at V and 2 bases at J, with 12 bases between. This CDR3 is CASAGLLNTGELFF. The CDR3 DNA reads as TGTGCCAGCGCGGGACTCCTAAACACCGGGGAGCTGTTTTTT.

This clone was recorded a few times. J is TRBJ2-1 and V is TRBV11-2; 9 nucleotides match TRBD1. The V gene's germline CDR1 is SGHAT and CDR2 FQNNGV. This CDR3 is built from 12 residues. The V and J ends lost 6 bases and 14 bases, in that order; junction bases with no gene match: 8. CDR3 nucleotides: TGTGCCAGCAGTCAGGATAGGACAGGGGAGTTCTTC. This gives the protein CASSQDRTGEFF.

The rearrangement uses TRBV25-1 and TRBJ1-2; D is undetermined. Per the germline V gene, CDR1 is MGHDK and CDR2 is SYGVNS. The length of the CDR3 is 12 residues. The V gene lost 6 bases and the J gene lost 6 bases, with 11 bases spanning the gap. The CDR3 region has the DNA TGTGCCAGCAGACTAGAGACAAATGGCTACACCTTC. It yields the protein CASRLETNGYTF.

The rearrangement links TRBV7-9 to TRBJ2-1; 7 bases fit TRBD1. This CDR3 contains 13 residues. Germline CDR1 is SEHNR and CDR2 is FQNEAQ (reference sequence). Trimming took 2 bases from V and 9 from J; bases not matched to a gene: 4. The CDR3 DNA follows: TGTGCCAGCAGCTTAACTTGGGACAGTGAGCAGTTCTTC. Protein: CASSLTWDSEQFF. The whole variable domain, remainder taken from reference TRBV7-9 and TRBJ2-1, is DTGVSQNPRHKITKRGQNVTFRCDPISEHNRLYWYRQTLGQGPEFLTYFQNEAQLEKSRLLSDRFSAERPKGSFSTLEIQRTEQGDSAMYLCASSLTWDSEQFFGPGTRLTVL.

V is TRBV10-3 and J is TRBJ2-4, with 7 nucleotides matching TRBD1. CDR1 and CDR2 from the germline V gene are ENHRY and SYGVKD. The CDR3 length is 15 residues. V was clipped by 8 bases and J by 3 bases; unmatched bases: 10. As DNA, the CDR3 is TGTGCCATCCCACACGAGGGACAGATCAAAAACATTCAGTACTTC. Translating it yields CAIPHEGQIKNIQYF.

The chain recombines TRBV30 with TRBJ2-2; maybe TRBD1 (6 bases). The CDR3 spans 15 residues. CDR1 and CDR2 from the germline V gene are GTSNPN and SVGIG (reference sequence). V was trimmed by 8 bases and J by 0 bases, leaving 16 bases between them. Here the CDR3 reads CAGTTGTTNTGELFF. CDR3 in DNA: TGTGCCGGGACCACAGGGACCACGAACACCGGGGAGCTGTTTTTT. Looking up the rest from reference TRBV30 and TRBJ2-2 gives the full variable domain: SQTIHQWPATLVQPVGSPLSLECTVEGTSNPNLYWYRQAAGRGLQLLFYSVGIGQISSEVPQNLSASRPQDRQFILSSKKLLLSDSGFYLCAGTTGTTNTGELFFGEGSRLTVL.

The V gene is TRBV19, the J gene TRBJ2-6; possible D gene TRBD1, 5 bases. This CDR3 region has 15 residues. The V gene's germline CDR1 is LNHDA and CDR2 SQIVND (reference sequence). With 4 bases removed from V and 2 bases from J, the gap between germline ends came to 9 bases. The CDR3 here is CASSTTDTGANVLTF. CDR3 in DNA: TGTGCCAGTAGTACGACAGATACTGGGGCCAACGTCCTGACTTTC.

This clone turned up a few times. The chain combines TRBV5-1 with TRBJ1-4, with 9 bases aligning to TRBD1. This CDR3 is 15 amino acids long. The germline V gene has CDR1 SGHRS and CDR2 YFSETQ. V shed 7 bases, J shed 9 bases, and the junction held 13 bases outside the gene matches. CDR3 residues: CASRELDRGGKKLFF. For the CDR3, the DNA is TGCGCCAGCCGGGAACTGGACAGGGGAGGGAAAAAACTGTTTTTT.

The J gene is TRBJ2-2, the V gene TRBV4-1, with D perhaps matching TRBD1 (6 bases). Trimming shortened V by 3 bases and J by 0 bases, and 14 bases separated the two germline ends. Germline CDR1 reads MGHRA; CDR2 reads YSYEKL. The CDR3 spans 17 residues. The DNA of the CDR3 is TGCGCCAGCAGCCATACTACCGGGACACCGAACACCGGGGAGCTGTTTTTT. Amino acid sequence: CASSHTTGTPNTGELFF.

This clone has just one count. The chain recombines TRBV19 with TRBJ2-3; possible D gene TRBD2, 6 bases. The V gene lost 8 bases and the J gene lost 0 bases, with 18 bases spanning the gap. Germline assignment: CDR1 LNHDA and CDR2 SQIVND (reference sequence). The CDR3 contains 16 residues. Written as DNA, the CDR3 is TGTGCCAGTCTGGCCCGGGGGTTTGAAAGCACAGATACGCAGTATTTT. It yields the protein CASLARGFESTDTQYF.

The V and J genes are TRBV2 and TRBJ1-5; the match to TRBD1 covers 7 bases. This CDR3 is built from 17 residues. The trim removed 2 bases at V and 3 bases at J, leaving 10 bases unmatched. Germline lookup yields CDR1 SNHLY and CDR2 FYNNEI. The CDR3 DNA reads TGTGCCAGCAGTGAACCTCCCGACAGGGACTTCAATCAGCCCCAGCATTTT. Its translation: CASSEPPDRDFNQPQHF. Full variable domain (outside the CDR3, taken from reference TRBV2 and TRBJ1-5): EPEVTQTPSHQVTQMGQEVILRCVPISNHLYFYWYRQILGQKVEFLVSFYNNEISEKSEIFDDQFSVERPDGSNFTLKIRSTKLEDSAMYFCASSEPPDRDFNQPQHFGDGTRLSIL.

This clone came up a few times. This chain joins TRBV3-1 (or the pseudogene TRBV3-2) and TRBJ1-5; 7 bases match TRBD1. The germline V gene has CDR1 LGHDT and CDR2 YNNKEL (reference sequence). The CDR3 runs 14 residues. The trim removed 3 bases at V and 6 bases at J, leaving 5 bases unmatched. CDR3 sequence (DNA): TGTGCCAGCAGCCATGAACAGGGGAGTCAGCCCCAGCATTTT. Translated, it gives CASSHEQGSQPQHF.